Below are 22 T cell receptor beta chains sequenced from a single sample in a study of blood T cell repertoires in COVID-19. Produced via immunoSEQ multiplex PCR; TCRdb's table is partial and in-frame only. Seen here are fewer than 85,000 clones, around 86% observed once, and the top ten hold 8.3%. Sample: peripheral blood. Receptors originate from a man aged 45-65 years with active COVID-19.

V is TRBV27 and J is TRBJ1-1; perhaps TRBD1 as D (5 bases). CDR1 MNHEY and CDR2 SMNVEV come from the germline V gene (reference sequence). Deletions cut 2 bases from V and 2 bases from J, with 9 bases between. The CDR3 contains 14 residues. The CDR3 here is CASSLRQLNTEAFF. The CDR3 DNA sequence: TGTGCCAGCAGTTTACGACAGCTAAACACTGAAGCTTTCTTT.

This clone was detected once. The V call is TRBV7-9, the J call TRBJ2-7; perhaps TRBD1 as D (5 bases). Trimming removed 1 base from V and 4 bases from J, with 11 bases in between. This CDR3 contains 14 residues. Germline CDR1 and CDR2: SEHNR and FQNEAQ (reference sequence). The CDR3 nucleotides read TGTGCCAGCAGCTTAGGGGGCCCTGCGTACGAGCAGTACTTC. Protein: CASSLGGPAYEQYF.

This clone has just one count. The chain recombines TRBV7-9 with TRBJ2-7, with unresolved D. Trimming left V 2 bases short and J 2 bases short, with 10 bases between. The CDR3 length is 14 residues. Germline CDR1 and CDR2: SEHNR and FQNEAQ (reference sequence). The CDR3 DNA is TGTGCCAGCAGCTTATCAGGCAGGACCTACGAGCAGTACTTC. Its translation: CASSLSGRTYEQYF.

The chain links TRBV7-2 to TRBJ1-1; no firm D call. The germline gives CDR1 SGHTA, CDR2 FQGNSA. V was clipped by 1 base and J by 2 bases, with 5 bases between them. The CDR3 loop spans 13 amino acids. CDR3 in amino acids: CASSLVLNTEAFF. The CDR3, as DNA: TGTGCCAGCAGCTTAGTTCTTAACACTGAAGCTTTCTTT.

The CDR3 sequence is CASRGTTSNYGYTF. In nucleotides, the CDR3 is TGTGCCAGCAGGGGGACAACCTCTAACTATGGCTACACCTTC. The chain combines TRBV27 with TRBJ1-2; tentatively, D is TRBD1 (6 bases). Trimming took 6 bases from V and 0 from J, leaving 11 bases between them. CDR1 is MNHEY and CDR2 is SMNVEV in the germline V gene (reference sequence). CDR3 length: 14 residues.

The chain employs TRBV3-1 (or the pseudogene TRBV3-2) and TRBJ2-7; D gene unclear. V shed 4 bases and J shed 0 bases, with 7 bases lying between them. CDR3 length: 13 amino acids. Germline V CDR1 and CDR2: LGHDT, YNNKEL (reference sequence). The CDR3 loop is CASSLDTSYEQYF. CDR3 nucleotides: TGTGCCAGCAGCCTCGACACCTCCTACGAGCAGTACTTC.

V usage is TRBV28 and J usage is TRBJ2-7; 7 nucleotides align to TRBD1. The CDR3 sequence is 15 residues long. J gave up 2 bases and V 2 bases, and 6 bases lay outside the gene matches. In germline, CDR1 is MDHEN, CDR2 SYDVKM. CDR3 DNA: TGTGCCAGCAGTTTACCGGGACAGCCAACCTACGAGCAGTACTTC. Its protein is CASSLPGQPTYEQYF.

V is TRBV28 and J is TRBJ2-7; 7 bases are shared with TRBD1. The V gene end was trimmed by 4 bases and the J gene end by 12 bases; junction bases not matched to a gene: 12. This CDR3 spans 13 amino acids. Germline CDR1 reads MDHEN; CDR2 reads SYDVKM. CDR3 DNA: TGTGCCAGCAGTTCTCCGGGGACAGTCTATCTGTACTTC. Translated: CASSSPGTVYLYF.

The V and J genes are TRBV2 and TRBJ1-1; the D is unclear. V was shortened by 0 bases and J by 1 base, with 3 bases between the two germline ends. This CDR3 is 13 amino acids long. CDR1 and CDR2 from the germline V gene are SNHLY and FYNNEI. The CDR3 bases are TGTGCCAGCAGTGAAGCCAGGAACACTGAAGCTTTCTTT. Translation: CASSEARNTEAFF. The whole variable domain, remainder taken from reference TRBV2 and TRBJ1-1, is EPEVTQTPSHQVTQMGQEVILRCVPISNHLYFYWYRQILGQKVEFLVSFYNNEISEKSEIFDDQFSVERPDGSNFTLKIRSTKLEDSAMYFCASSEARNTEAFFGQGTRLTVV.

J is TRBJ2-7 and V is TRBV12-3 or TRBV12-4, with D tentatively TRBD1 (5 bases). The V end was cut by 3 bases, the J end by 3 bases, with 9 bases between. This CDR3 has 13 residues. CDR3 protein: CASSFEDSYEQYF. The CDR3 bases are TGTGCCAGCAGTTTTGAAGACAGCTACGAGCAGTACTTC.

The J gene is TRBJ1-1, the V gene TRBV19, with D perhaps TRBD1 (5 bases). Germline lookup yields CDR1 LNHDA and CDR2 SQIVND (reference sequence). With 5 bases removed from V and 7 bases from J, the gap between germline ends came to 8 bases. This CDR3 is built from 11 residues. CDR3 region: CASSDRFEAFF. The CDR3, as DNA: TGTGCCAGTAGTGACAGATTTGAAGCTTTCTTT.

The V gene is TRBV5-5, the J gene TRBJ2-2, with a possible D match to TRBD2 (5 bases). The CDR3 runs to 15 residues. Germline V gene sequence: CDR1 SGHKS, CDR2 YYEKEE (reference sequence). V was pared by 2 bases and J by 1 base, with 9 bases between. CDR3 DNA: TGTGCCAGCAGCTTCGGTAGCGTGAACACCGGGGAGCTGTTTTTT. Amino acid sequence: CASSFGSVNTGELFF.

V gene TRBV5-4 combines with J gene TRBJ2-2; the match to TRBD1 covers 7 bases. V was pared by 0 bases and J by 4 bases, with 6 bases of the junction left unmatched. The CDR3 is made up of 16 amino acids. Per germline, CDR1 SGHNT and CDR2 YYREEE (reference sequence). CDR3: CASSLATGVSTGELFF. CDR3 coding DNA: TGTGCCAGCAGCTTGGCCACAGGGGTCTCCACCGGGGAGCTGTTTTTT.

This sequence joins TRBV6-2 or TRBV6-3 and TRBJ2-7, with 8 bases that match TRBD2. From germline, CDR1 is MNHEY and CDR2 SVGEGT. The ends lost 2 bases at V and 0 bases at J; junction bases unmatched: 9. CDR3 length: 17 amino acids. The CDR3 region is CASSYKISLAASYEQYF. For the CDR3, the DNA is TGTGCCAGCAGTTACAAAATTTCACTAGCGGCCTCCTACGAGCAGTACTTC.

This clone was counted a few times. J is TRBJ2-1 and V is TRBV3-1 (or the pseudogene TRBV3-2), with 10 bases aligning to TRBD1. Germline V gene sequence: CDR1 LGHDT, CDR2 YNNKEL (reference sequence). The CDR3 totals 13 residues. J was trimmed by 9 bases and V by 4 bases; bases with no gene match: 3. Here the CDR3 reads CASSPRDRGEQFF. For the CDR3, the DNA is TGTGCCAGCAGCCCCCGGGACAGGGGTGAGCAGTTCTTC.

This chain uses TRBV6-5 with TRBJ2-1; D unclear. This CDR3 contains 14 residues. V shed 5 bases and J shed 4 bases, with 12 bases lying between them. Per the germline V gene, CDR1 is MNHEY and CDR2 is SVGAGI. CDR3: CASSQLTPYNEQFF. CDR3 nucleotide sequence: TGTGCCAGCAGTCAACTCACCCCGTACAATGAGCAGTTCTTC.

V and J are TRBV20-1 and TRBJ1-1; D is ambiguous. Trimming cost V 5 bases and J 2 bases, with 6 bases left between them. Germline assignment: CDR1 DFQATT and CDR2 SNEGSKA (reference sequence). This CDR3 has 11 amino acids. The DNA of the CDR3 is TGCAGTGCTGGCTCCAACACTGAAGCTTTCTTT. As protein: CSAGSNTEAFF.

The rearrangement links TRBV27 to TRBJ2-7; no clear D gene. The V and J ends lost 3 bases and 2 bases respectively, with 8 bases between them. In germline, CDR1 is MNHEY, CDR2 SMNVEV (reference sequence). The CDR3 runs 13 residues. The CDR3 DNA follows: TGTGCCAGCAGTTTTAAGAGTCCCTACGAGCAGTACTTC. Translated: CASSFKSPYEQYF.

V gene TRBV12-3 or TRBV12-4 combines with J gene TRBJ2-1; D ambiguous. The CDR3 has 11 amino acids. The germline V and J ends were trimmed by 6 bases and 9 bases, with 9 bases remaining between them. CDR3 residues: CASSRQIEQFF. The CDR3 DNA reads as TGTGCCAGCAGCCGCCAGATTGAGCAGTTCTTC.

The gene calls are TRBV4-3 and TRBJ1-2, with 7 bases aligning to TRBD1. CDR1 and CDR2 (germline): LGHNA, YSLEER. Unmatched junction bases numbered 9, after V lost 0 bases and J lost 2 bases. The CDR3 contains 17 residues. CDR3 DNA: TGCGCCAGCAGCCAAGAAGGAGAGACACAGGGGAACTATGGCTACACCTTC. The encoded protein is CASSQEGETQGNYGYTF.

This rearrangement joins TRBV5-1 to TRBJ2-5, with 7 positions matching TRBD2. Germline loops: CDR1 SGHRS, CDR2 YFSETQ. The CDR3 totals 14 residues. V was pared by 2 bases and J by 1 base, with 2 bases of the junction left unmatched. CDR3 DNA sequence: TGCGCCAGCAGCTTTTCGGGGGGCCAAGAGACCCAGTACTTC. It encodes CASSFSGGQETQYF. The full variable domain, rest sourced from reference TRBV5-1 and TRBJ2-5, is KAGVTQTPRYLIKTRGQQVTLSCSPISGHRSVSWYQQTPGQGLQFLFEYFSETQRNKGNFPGRFSGRQFSNSRSEMNVSTLELGDSALYLCASSFSGGQETQYFGPGTRLLVL.

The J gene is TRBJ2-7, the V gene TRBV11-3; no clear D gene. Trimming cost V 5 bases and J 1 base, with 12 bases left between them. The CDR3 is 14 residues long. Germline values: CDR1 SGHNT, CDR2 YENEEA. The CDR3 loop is CASSPHGLSYEQYF. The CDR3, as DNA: TGTGCCAGCAGCCCTCACGGGTTGTCCTACGAGCAGTACTTC.